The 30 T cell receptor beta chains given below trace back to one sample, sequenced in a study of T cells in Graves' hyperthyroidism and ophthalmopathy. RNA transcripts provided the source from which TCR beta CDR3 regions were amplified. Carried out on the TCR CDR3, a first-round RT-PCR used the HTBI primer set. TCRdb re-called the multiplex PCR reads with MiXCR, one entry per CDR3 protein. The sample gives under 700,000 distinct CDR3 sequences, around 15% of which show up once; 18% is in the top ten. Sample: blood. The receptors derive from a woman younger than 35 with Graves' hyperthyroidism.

CDR3 loop: CASSDSGGSNQPQHF. The CDR3 DNA reads TGTGCCAGCAGTGACTCTGGGGGTAGCAATCAGCCCCAGCATTTT. V and J are TRBV6-1 and TRBJ1-5, with D perhaps matching TRBD1 (5 bases). V dropped 3 bases and J dropped 0 bases, with 9 bases sitting between them. The germline V gene encodes CDR1 MNHNS and CDR2 SASEGT. This CDR3 is built from 15 residues.

The CDR3 loop is CASSPSPYNEQFF. The CDR3 nucleotides are TGTGCCAGCAGCCCGTCCCCTTACAATGAGCAGTTCTTC. The chain joins TRBV7-9 to TRBJ2-1; D is undetermined. Trimming removed 5 bases at V and 4 bases at J, with 9 bases between. The CDR3 loop spans 13 amino acids. Germline V gene lookup returns CDR1 SEHNR and CDR2 FQNEAQ (reference sequence).

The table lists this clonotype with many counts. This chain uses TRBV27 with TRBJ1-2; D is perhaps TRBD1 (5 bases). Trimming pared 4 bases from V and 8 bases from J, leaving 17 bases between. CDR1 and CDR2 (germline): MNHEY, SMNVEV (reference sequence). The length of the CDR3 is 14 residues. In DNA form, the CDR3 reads TGTGCCAGCAGTTCTGGGACCCTCGGTATCGGCTACACCTTC. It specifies CASSSGTLGIGYTF.

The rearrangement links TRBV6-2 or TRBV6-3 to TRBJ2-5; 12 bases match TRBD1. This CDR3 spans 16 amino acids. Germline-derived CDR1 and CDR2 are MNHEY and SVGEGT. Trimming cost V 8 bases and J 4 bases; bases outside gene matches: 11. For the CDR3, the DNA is TGTGCCAGCTTTAACCGGGACAGGGGGCTGAGAGAGACCCAGTACTTC. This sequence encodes CASFNRDRGLRETQYF.

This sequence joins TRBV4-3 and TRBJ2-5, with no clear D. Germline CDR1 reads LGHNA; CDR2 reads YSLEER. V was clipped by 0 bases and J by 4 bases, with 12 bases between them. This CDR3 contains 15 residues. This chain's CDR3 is CASSQDLKGSETQYF. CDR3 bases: TGCGCCAGCAGCCAAGATCTTAAGGGCTCAGAGACCCAGTACTTC.

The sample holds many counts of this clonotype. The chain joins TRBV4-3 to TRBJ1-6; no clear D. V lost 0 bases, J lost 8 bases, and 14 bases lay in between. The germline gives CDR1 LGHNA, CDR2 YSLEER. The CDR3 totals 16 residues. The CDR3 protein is CASSQDARTTYSPLHF. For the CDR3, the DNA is TGCGCCAGCAGCCAAGATGCGAGAACCACTTATTCACCCCTCCACTTT.

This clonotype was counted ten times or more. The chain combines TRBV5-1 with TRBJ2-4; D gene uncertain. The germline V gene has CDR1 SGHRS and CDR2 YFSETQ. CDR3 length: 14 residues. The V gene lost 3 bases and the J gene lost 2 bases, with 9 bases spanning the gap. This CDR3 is CASSSDLSKNIQYF. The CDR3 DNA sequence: TGCGCCAGCAGCTCCGACTTATCCAAAAACATTCAGTACTTC.

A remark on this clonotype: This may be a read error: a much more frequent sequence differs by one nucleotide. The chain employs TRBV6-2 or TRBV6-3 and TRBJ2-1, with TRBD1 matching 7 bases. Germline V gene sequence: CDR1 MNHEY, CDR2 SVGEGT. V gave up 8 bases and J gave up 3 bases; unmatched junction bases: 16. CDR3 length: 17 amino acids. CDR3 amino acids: CASGRKTGAPNYNEQFF. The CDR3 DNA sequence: TGTGCCAGCGGTAGGAAAACAGGGGCCCCAAACTACAATGAGCAGTTCTTC.

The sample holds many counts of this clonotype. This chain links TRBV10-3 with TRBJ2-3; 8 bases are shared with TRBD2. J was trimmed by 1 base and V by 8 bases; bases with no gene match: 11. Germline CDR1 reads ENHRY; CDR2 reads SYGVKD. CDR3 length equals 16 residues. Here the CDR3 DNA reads TGTGCCATCCGAATTACGCTAGCGGGCGGCACAGATACGCAGTATTTT. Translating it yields CAIRITLAGGTDTQYF.

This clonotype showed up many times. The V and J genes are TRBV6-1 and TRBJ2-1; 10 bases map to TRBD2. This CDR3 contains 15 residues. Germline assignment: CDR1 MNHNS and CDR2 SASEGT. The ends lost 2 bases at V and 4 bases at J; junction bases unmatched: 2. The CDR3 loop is CASSEQLAGYNEQFF. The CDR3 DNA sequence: TGTGCCAGCAGTGAACAACTAGCGGGGTACAATGAGCAGTTCTTC.

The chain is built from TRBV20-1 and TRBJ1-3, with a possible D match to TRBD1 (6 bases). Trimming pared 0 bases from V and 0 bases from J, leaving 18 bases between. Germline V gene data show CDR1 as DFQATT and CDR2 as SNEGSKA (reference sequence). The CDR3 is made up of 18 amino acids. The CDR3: CSARDLEEGGYSGNTIYF. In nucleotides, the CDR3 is TGCAGTGCTAGAGATCTAGAGGAAGGGGGATACTCTGGAAACACCATATATTTT.

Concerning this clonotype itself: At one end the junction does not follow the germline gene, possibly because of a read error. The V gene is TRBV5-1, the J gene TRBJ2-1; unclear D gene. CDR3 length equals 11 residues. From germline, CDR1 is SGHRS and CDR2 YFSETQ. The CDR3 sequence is CASGLDGEQFF. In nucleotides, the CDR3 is TGCGCCAGCGGCTTGGATGGGGAGCAGTTCTTC.

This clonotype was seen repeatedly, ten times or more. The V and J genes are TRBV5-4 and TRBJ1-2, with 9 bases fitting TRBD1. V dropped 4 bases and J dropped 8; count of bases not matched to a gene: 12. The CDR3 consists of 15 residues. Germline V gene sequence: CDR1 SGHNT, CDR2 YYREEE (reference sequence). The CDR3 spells CASSPAGTGLGGYTF. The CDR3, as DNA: TGTGCCAGCAGCCCTGCCGGGACAGGGTTGGGCGGCTACACCTTC.

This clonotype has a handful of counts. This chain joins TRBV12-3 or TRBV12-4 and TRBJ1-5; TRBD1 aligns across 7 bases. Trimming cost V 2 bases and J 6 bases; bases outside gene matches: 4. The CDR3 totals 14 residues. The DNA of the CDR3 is TGTGCCAGCAGTTTATTTCAGGGGGTTCAGCCCCAGCATTTT. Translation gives CASSLFQGVQPQHF.

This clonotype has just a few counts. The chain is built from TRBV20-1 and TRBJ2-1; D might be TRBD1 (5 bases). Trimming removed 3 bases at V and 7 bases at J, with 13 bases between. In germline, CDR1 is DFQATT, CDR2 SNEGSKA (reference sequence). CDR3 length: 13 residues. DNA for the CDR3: TGCAGTGCTAGGGCCAGGGTTGATAATGAGCAGTTCTTC. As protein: CSARARVDNEQFF.

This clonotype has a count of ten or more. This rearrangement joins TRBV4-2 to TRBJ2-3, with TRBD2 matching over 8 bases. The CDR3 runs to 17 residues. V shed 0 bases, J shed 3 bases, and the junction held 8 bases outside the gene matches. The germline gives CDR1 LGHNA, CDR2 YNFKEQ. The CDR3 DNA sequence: TGTGCCAGCAGCCAAGATAGGCAGCGGGGGAATACAGATACGCAGTATTTT. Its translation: CASSQDRQRGNTDTQYF.

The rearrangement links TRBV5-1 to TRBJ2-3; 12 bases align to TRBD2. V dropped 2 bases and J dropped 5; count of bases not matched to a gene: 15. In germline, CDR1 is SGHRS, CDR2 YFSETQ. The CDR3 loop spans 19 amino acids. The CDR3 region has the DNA TGCGCCAGCAGCTTCCGTGGGGTACTAGCGGGGGGCCCGGGAGATACGCAGTATTTT. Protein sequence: CASSFRGVLAGGPGDTQYF.

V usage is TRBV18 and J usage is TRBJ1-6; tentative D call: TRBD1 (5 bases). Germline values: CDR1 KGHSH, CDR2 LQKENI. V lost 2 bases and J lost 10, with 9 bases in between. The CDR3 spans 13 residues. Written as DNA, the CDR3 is TGTGCCAGCTCACCAGAGAGGGGCTCACCCCTCCACTTT. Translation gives CASSPERGSPLHF.

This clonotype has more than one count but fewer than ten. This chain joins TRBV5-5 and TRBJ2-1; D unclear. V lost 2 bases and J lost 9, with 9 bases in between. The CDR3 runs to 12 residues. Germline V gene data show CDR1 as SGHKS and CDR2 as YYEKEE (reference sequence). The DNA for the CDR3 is TGTGCCAGCAGCTTACCTAGTCTTGAGCAGTTCTTC. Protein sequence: CASSLPSLEQFF.

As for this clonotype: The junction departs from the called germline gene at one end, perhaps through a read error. DNA of the CDR3: TGTGCCAGCACTGAAACTACAGTCTCGGGTTCACCCCTCCACTTT. Protein sequence: CASTETTVSGSPLHF. V usage is TRBV6-1 and J usage is TRBJ1-6; D is uncertain. The germline V gene encodes CDR1 MNHNS and CDR2 SASEGT. The CDR3 length is 15 residues.

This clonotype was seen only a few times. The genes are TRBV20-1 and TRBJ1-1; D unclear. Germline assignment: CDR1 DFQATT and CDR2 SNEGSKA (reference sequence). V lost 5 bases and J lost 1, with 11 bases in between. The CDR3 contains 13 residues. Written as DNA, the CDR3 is TGCAGTGCTGGAATAGGGAAGAACACTGAAGCTTTCTTT. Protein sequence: CSAGIGKNTEAFF.

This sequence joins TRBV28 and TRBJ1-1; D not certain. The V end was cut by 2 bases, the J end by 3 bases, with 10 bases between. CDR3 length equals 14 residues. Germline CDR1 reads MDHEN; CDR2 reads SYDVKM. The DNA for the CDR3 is TGTGCCAGCAGTTTAACGTCAGATTACACTGAAGCTTTCTTT. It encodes CASSLTSDYTEAFF.

CDR3 region: CASSLYRTGIYGYTF. For the CDR3, the DNA is TGTGCCAGCAGCTTATACCGGACGGGGATCTATGGCTACACCTTC. This rearrangement joins TRBV7-2 to TRBJ1-2, with D uncertain. The CDR3 has 15 residues. V lost 2 bases, J lost 4 bases, and 14 bases lay in between. Germline CDR1 and CDR2: SGHTA and FQGNSA.

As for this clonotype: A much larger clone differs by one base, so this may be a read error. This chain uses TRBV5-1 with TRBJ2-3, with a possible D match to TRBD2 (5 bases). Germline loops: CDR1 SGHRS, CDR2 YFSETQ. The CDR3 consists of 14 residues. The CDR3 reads CASSAVARPDTLYF. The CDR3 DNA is TGCGCCAGCAGTGCGGTAGCGAGGCCAGATACGCTGTATTTT.

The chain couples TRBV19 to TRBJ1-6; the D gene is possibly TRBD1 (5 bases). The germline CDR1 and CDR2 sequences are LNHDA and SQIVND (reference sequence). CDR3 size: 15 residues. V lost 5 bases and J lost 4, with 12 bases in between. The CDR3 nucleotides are TGTGCCAGTAGTGCCGGGACGGGATATAATTCACCCCTCCACTTT. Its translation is CASSAGTGYNSPLHF.

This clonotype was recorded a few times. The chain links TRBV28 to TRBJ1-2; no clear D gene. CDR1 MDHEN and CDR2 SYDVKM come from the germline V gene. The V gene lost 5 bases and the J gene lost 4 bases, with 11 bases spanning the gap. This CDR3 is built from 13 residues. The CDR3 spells CASSRGKGYGYTF. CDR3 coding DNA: TGTGCCAGCAGTCGTGGCAAGGGCTATGGCTACACCTTC.

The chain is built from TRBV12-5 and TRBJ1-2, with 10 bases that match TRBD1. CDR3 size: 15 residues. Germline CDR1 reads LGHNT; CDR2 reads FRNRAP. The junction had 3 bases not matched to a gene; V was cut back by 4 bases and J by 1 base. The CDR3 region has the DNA TGTGCTAGTGGTTCGGGACAGGGGTATAACTATGGCTACACCTTC. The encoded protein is CASGSGQGYNYGYTF. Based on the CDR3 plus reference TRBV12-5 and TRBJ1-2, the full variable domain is DARVTQTPRHKVTEMGQEVTMRCQPILGHNTVFWYRQTMMQGLELLAYFRNRAPLDDSGMPKDRFSAEMPDATLATLKIQPSEPRDSAVYFCASGSGQGYNYGYTFGSGTRLTVV.

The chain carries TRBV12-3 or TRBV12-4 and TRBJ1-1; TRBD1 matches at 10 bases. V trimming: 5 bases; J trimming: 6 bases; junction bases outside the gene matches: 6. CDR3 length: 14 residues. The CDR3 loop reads CASSPRTGGPEAFF. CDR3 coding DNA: TGTGCCAGCAGTCCAAGGACAGGGGGGCCTGAAGCTTTCTTT.

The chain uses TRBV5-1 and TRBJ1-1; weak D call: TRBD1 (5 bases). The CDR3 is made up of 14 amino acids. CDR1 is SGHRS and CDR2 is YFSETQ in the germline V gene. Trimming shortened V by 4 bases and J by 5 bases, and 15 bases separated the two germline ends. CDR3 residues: CASSSGRGETEAFF. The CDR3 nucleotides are TGCGCCAGCAGCAGTGGACGGGGGGAAACTGAAGCTTTCTTT.

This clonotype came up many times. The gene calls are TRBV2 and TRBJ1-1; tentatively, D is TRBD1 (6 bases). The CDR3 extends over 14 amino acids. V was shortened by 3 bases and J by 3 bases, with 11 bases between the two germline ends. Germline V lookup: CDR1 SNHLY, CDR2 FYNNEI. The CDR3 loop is CASSDSGTYTEAFF. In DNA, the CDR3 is TGTGCCAGCAGTGATTCCGGGACATACACTGAAGCTTTCTTT.